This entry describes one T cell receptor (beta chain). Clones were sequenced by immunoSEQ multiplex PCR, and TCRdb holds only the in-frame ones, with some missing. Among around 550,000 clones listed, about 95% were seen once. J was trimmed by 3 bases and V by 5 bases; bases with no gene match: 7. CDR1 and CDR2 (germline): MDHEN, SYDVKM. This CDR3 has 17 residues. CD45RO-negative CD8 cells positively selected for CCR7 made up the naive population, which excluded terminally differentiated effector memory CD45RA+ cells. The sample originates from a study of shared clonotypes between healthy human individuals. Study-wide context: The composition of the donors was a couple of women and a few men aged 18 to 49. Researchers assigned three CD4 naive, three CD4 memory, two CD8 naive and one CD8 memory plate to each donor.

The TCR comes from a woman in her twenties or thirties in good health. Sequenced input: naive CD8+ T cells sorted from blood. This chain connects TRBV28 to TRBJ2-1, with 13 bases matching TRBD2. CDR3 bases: TGTGCCAGCAGTCCTGGACTAGCGGGAGTAAACTACAATGAGCAGTTCTTC. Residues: CASSPGLAGVNYNEQFF.